Below, one TCR beta chain is given with its context. Germline-derived CDR1 and CDR2 are MNHEY and SVGAGI. After removal of 1 base from V and 4 bases from J, the junction contained 3 bases not matched to a gene. The CDR3 length is 14 residues. The sample comes from a study of Ad26.COV2.S vaccination and SARS-CoV-2 variants. Treatment in this sample: around 19 received Ad26.COV2.S at low or high dose, single or two shots; roughly five received placebo; per-sample allocation not given. The samples date from day 63 after the first vaccine or placebo injection. TCRdb's copy holds only in-frame clones and misses some; the assay was immunoSEQ multiplex PCR. The table shows around 300,000 clones, with about 88% occurring only once.

This receptor was taken from a person between 18 and 60 years old who received the Ad26.COV2.S COVID-19 vaccine or a placebo. The chain carries TRBV6-5 and TRBJ1-2; 7 bases line up with TRBD1. Sequencing used peripheral blood, obtained in a trial of Ad26.COV2.S vaccine versus placebo. The CDR3 nucleotides read TGTGCCAGCAGTTACTTCGGACAGGCCTATGGCTACACCTTC. Amino acid sequence: CASSYFGQAYGYTF.